This TCR beta chain comes out of a study of T cells in Graves' hyperthyroidism and ophthalmopathy. Study-level findings and limits: With a median lead of around 6.7 months before onset, the model predicted ophthalmopathy.

PBMCs were derived from 10 ml fresh peripheral blood. RNA transcripts provided the source from which TCR beta CDR3 regions were amplified. The primer set for the first-round RT-PCR of the TCR CDR3 was HTBI. TCRdb analysed the multiplex PCR reads with MiXCR anew, one entry per CDR3 protein. The data contain a few hundred thousand distinct CDR3 sequences, approximately 15% of them seen just once; the ten biggest clones take up roughly 26%. A note on this clonotype: No antigen is known for it.

V was cut by 6 bases and J by 0 bases, with 12 bases left in between. The CDR3 totals 15 residues. The specimen sequenced was blood. The gene calls are TRBV12-3 or TRBV12-4 and TRBJ2-1, with D tentatively TRBD1 or TRBD2 (5 bases each). The receptor was derived from a woman younger than 30 with Graves' hyperthyroidism that later progressed to Graves' ophthalmopathy. CDR3 amino acids: CASRGDGDSYNEQFF. The CDR3 DNA sequence: TGTGCCAGCAGGGGGGACGGGGACTCCTACAATGAGCAGTTCTTC.